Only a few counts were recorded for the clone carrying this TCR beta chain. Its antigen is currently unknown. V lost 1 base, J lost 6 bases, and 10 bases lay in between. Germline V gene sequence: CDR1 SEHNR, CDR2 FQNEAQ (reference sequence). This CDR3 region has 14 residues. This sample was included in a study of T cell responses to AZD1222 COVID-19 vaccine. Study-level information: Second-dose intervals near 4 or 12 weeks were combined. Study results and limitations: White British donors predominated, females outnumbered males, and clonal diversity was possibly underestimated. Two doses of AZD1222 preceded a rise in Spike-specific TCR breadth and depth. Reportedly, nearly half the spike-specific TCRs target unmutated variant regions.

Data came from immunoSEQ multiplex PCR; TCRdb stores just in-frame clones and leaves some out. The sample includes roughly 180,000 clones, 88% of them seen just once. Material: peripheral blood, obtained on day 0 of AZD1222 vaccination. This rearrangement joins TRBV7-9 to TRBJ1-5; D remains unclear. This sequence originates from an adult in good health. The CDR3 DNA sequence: TGTGCCAGCAGCTTAGGAAATCCAGGTCAGCCCCAGCATTTT. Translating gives CASSLGNPGQPQHF.